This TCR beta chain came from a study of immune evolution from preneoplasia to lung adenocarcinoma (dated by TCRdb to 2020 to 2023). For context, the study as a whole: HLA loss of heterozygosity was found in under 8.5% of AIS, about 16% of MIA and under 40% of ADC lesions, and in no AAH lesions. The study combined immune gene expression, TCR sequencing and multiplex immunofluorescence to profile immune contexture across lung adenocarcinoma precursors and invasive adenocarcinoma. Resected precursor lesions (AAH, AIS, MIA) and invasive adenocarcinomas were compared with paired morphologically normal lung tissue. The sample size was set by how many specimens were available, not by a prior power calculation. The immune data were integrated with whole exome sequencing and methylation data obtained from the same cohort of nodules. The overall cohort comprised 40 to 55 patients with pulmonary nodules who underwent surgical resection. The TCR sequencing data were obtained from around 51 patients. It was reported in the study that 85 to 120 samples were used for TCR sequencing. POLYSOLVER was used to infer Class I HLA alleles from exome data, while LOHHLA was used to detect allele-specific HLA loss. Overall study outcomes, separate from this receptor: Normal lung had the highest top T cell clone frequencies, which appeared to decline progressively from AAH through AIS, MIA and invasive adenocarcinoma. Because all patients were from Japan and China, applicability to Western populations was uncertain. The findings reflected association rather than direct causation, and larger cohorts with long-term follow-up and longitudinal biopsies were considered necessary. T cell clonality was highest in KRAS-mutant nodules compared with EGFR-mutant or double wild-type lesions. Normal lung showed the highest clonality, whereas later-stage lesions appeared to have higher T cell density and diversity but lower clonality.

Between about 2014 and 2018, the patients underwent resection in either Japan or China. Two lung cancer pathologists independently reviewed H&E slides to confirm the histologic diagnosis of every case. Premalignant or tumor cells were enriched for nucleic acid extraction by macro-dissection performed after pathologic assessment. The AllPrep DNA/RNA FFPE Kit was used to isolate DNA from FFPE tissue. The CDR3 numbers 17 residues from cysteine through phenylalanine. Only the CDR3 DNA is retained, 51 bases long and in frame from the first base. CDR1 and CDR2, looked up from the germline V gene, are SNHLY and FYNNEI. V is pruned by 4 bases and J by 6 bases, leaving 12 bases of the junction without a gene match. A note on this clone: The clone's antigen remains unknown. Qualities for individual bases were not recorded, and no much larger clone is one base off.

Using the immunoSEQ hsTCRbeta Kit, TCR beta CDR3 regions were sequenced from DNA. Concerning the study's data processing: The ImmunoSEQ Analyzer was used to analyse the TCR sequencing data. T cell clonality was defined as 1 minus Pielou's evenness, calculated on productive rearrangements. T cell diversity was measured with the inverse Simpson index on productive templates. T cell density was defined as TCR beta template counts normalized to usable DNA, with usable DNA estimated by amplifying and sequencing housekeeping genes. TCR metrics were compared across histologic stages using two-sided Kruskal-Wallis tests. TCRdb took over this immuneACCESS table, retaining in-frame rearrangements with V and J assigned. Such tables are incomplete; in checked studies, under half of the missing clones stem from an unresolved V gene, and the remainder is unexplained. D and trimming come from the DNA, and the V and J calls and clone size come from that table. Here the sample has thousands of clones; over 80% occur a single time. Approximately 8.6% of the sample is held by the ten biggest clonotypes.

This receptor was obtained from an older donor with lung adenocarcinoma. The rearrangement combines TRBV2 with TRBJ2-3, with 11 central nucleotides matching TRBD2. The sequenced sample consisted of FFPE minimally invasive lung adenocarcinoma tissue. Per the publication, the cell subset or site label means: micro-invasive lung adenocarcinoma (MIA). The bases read TGTGCCAGCAGTGTGGTAGGACTAGCGGGCTCGGCTGATACGCAGTATTTT. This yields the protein CASSVVGLAGSADTQYF.